The clone carrying this T cell receptor (beta chain) was detected a few times. This entry belongs to a study of human T cells and chemical hapten exposure. Study summary: An approximately 2 cm by approximately 2 cm inner upper arm patch received 2% DPC for sensitization.

The time point here: pre-sensitization, week 0. Treatment in this sample: therapeutic diphenylcyclopropenone sensitization with weekly scalp DPC. TCRdb re-called the RACE reads through MiXCR, storing one row per CDR3 protein. Found here are 380,000 or so distinct CDR3 sequences, around 5% of them singletons; the top ten hold about 8.2%. The V end was cut by 7 bases, the J end by 3 bases, with 13 bases between. Germline CDR1 and CDR2: MNHEY and SVGEGT. The CDR3 extends over 13 amino acids. J is TRBJ2-7 and V is TRBV6-2 or TRBV6-3, with D unclear. The material was whole blood, obtained in connection with sensitization to the hapten diphenylcyclopropenone (DPC). This receptor was identified in a young woman with alopecia areata. Some clones in this sample may be carry-over from other donors' samples. The CDR3 bases are TGTGCCAGCAATCACGGACGGTTCTACGAGCAGTACTTC. It is translated as CASNHGRFYEQYF.